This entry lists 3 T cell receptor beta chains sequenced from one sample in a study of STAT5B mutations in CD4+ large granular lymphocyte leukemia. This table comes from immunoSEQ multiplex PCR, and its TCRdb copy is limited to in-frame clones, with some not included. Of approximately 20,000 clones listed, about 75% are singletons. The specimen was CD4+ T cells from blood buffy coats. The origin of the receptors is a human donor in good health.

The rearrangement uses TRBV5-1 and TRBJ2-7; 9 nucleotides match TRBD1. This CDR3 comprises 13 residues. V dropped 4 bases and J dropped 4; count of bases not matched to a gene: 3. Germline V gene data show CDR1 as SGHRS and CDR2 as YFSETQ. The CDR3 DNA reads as TGCGCCAGCAGCGTGACAGGGGGTTACGAGCAGTACTTC. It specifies CASSVTGGYEQYF.

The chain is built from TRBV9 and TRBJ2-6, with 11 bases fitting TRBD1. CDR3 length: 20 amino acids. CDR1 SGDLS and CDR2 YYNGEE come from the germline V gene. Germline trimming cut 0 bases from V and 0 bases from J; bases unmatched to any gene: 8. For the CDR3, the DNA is TGTGCCAGCAGCGTAGCCGCCTACGGGACAGGGGGCTCTGGGGCCAACGTCCTGACTTTC. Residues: CASSVAAYGTGGSGANVLTF.

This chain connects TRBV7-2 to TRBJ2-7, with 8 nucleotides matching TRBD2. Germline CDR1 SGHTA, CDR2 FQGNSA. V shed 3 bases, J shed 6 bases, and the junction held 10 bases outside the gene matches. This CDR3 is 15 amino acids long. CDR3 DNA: TGTGCCAGCAGCTTGTCGGGGGGGGCTCTATCCGAGCAGTACTTC. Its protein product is CASSLSGGALSEQYF.